Shown below are 28 T cell receptor beta chains from a single sample sequenced in a study of T cell repertoires in cytomegalovirus infection. TCRdb processed the reads anew with MiXCR; each CDR3 protein has one entry. The data hold about 340,000 distinct CDR3 sequences, with about 27% observed a single time. Antigens for these TCRs are unknown. Source: cultured PBMCs, taken from culture after CMV antigen stimulation. These receptors came from a human donor in good health (CMV status not recorded). Some clones in this sample may be carry-over from other donors' samples.

This clonotype came up a few times. The chain links TRBV5-1 to TRBJ1-1; D unresolved. The ends were cut back, 1 base at V and 3 bases at J, with 13 bases in the middle. The CDR3 runs 15 residues. Germline CDR1 reads SGHRS; CDR2 reads YFSETQ. The DNA for the CDR3 is TGCGCCAGCAGCTTGTATGGGTTACACGACACTGAAGCTTTCTTT. This encodes CASSLYGLHDTEAFF.

CDR3 residues: CATSSMRVGNTIYF. CDR3 bases: TGTGCCACCAGCAGTATGAGGGTCGGAAACACCATATATTTT. This sequence joins TRBV15 and TRBJ1-3; D is unresolved. This CDR3 region has 14 residues. CDR1 LNHNV and CDR2 YYDKDF come from the germline V gene (reference sequence). Deletions cut 3 bases from V and 4 bases from J, with 10 bases between.

V is TRBV19 and J is TRBJ1-1; no firm D call. Trimming pared 2 bases from V and 2 bases from J, leaving 6 bases between. There are 13 residues in the CDR3. Germline V gene sequence: CDR1 LNHDA, CDR2 SQIVND (reference sequence). This CDR3 reads CASSILPNTEAFF. CDR3 DNA sequence: TGTGCCAGTAGTATACTCCCTAACACTGAAGCTTTCTTT.

J is TRBJ1-5 and V is TRBV6-5, with TRBD1 matching 8 bases. The CDR3 extends over 15 amino acids. Germline loops: CDR1 MNHEY, CDR2 SVGAGI. The V and J ends lost 8 bases and 5 bases, in that order; junction bases with no gene match: 11. CDR3 coding DNA: TGTGCCAGCGGCACGACAGGGGTGTTGGATCAGCCCCAGCATTTT. Encoded protein: CASGTTGVLDQPQHF.

The sample holds a few counts of this clonotype. The V call is TRBV7-8, the J call TRBJ1-4, with D hard to call. V lost 1 base, J lost 0 bases, and 6 bases lay in between. The CDR3 is 15 amino acids. Germline V gene sequence: CDR1 SGHVS, CDR2 FQNEAQ. DNA of the CDR3: TGTGCCAGCAGCTTAGGATGGGCAACTAATGAAAAACTGTTTTTT. It codes for CASSLGWATNEKLFF.

The gene calls are TRBV11-2 and TRBJ1-1; 12 bases map to TRBD1. V lost 5 bases to trimming and J lost 1 base; unmatched junction nucleotides: 8. The CDR3 totals 17 residues. The germline gives CDR1 SGHAT, CDR2 FQNNGV. The CDR3 nucleotides are TGTGCCAGCAGCCCATGGGGGGACAGGGGGCCGAACACTGAAGCTTTCTTT. This sequence encodes CASSPWGDRGPNTEAFF.

The chain couples TRBV27 to TRBJ1-1; D is possibly TRBD1 (6 bases). V was trimmed by 5 bases and J by 8 bases, leaving 15 bases between them. Germline assignment: CDR1 MNHEY and CDR2 SMNVEV (reference sequence). CDR3 length: 13 amino acids. CDR3: CASSPLQGGEAFF. CDR3 nucleotide sequence: TGTGCCAGCAGTCCCTTACAGGGCGGGGAAGCTTTCTTT.

CDR3 nucleotides: TGTGCCAGTAGTATTATGGGCTACTCCTACGAGCAGTACTTC. It yields the protein CASSIMGYSYEQYF. The gene calls are TRBV19 and TRBJ2-7; D not resolved. Germline CDR1 is LNHDA and CDR2 is SQIVND (reference sequence). CDR3 length equals 14 residues. The germline V and J ends were trimmed by 3 bases and 0 bases, with 9 bases remaining between them.

This clonotype turned up a few times. This chain joins TRBV7-6 and TRBJ2-2; 12 bases match TRBD2. The CDR3 totals 19 residues. Looked up from germline, CDR1 is SGHVS and CDR2 is FNYEAQ. With 7 bases clipped from V and 1 base from J, the junction kept 13 bases outside the gene matches. This chain's CDR3 is CASNFPTSGGEVNTGELFF. Written as DNA, the CDR3 is TGTGCCAGCAACTTTCCGACTAGCGGGGGCGAGGTGAACACCGGGGAGCTGTTTTTT.

V is TRBV19 and J is TRBJ1-2, with 7 positions matching TRBD1. V was clipped by 4 bases and J by 7 bases; unmatched bases: 6. The CDR3 is 13 amino acids. Germline V lookup: CDR1 LNHDA, CDR2 SQIVND (reference sequence). The CDR3: CASSTTDRAGYTF. The CDR3 DNA is TGTGCCAGTAGTACCACTGACAGGGCTGGCTACACCTTC. The full variable domain, completed using reference TRBV19 and TRBJ1-2, is DGGITQSPKYLFRKEGQNVTLSCEQNLNHDAMYWYRQDPGQGLRLIYYSQIVNDFQKGDIAEGYSVSREKKESFPLTVTSAQKNPTAFYLCASSTTDRAGYTFGSGTRLTVV.

The chain couples TRBV28 to TRBJ1-2; no reliable D call. Germline V gene lookup returns CDR1 MDHEN and CDR2 SYDVKM. The CDR3 is 14 residues long. Trimming pared 1 base from V and 3 bases from J, leaving 9 bases between. The CDR3 DNA follows: TGTGCCAGCAGTTTATCAGAGGTTTACTATGGCTACACCTTC. Translating it yields CASSLSEVYYGYTF.

This clonotype was seen repeatedly, ten times or more. The chain employs TRBV7-2 and TRBJ2-3, with 7 bases aligning to TRBD1. The length of the CDR3 is 16 residues. Germline V CDR1 and CDR2: SGHTA, FQGNSA. The J segment lost 2 bases and the V segment lost 5 bases, leaving 10 bases of the junction unmatched. The CDR3 protein is CASSQSTGRYTDTQYF. The DNA of the CDR3 is TGTGCCAGCAGCCAATCGACAGGGCGCTACACAGATACGCAGTATTTT.

The rearrangement joins TRBV7-8 to TRBJ1-2, with D perhaps TRBD1 (5 bases). The CDR3 extends over 16 amino acids. V lost 4 bases and J lost 2, with 17 bases in between. The germline CDR1 and CDR2 sequences are SGHVS and FQNEAQ. This CDR3 reads CASSSGQGDGNYGYTF. The CDR3 DNA is TGTGCCAGCAGCTCAGGGCAGGGTGATGGGAACTATGGCTACACCTTC. Using reference TRBV7-8 and TRBJ1-2 for the parts outside the CDR3, the full variable domain is GAGVSQSPRYKVAKRGQDVALRCDPISGHVSLFWYQQALGQGPEFLTYFQNEAQLDKSGLPSDRFFAERPEGSVSTLKIQRTQQEDSAVYLCASSSGQGDGNYGYTFGSGTRLTVV.

In its sample, this clonotype was seen many times. The chain couples TRBV7-8 to TRBJ1-5; D gene ambiguous. The V end was cut by 2 bases, the J end by 9 bases, with 20 bases between. Looked up from germline, CDR1 is SGHVS and CDR2 is FQNEAQ. This CDR3 is 16 amino acids long. The CDR3 sequence is CASSLQDGERTRPQHF. DNA of the CDR3: TGTGCCAGCAGCTTACAGGATGGGGAGCGGACTCGGCCCCAGCATTTT.

This clonotype was counted many times. V is TRBV7-9 and J is TRBJ1-2, with D maybe TRBD1 (5 bases). With 7 bases removed from V and 7 bases from J, the gap between germline ends came to 10 bases. CDR3 length: 11 residues. Germline assignment: CDR1 SEHNR and CDR2 FQNEAQ (reference sequence). The CDR3 loop reads CASTPGSGYTF. The CDR3, as DNA: TGTGCCAGCACCCCAGGGAGTGGCTACACCTTC.

This sequence joins TRBV6-6 and TRBJ2-7; TRBD2 aligns across 7 bases. The CDR3 contains 17 residues. Germline V gene lookup returns CDR1 MNHNY and CDR2 SVGAGI (reference sequence). V trimming: 0 bases; J trimming: 1 base; junction bases outside the gene matches: 9. In DNA, the CDR3 is TGTGCCAGCAGTTACTCGAGGTACCCAGCGGGATCCTACGAGCAGTACTTC. Its protein product is CASSYSRYPAGSYEQYF.

This clonotype turned up a few times. The chain carries TRBV6-5 and TRBJ2-7, with a tentative D call TRBD2 (6 bases). Germline assignment: CDR1 MNHEY and CDR2 SVGAGI. Trimming removed 6 bases at V and 0 bases at J, with 12 bases between. This CDR3 spans 14 amino acids. CDR3 loop: CASRGGTGSYEQYF. In nucleotides, the CDR3 is TGTGCCAGCAGGGGCGGGACTGGCTCCTACGAGCAGTACTTC.

This clonotype was seen repeatedly, ten times or more. The rearrangement joins TRBV4-1 to TRBJ1-4; D not certain. This CDR3 comprises 18 residues. Germline V gene data show CDR1 as MGHRA and CDR2 as YSYEKL. V lost 1 base to trimming and J lost 2 bases, with 17 bases between them. The CDR3 region is CASSQALRAAGTNEKLFF. The CDR3 nucleotides are TGCGCCAGCAGCCAAGCCCTTCGGGCGGCAGGTACTAATGAAAAACTGTTTTTT.

The chain uses TRBV25-1 and TRBJ1-2, with a weak D call TRBD1 (5 bases). The germline gives CDR1 MGHDK, CDR2 SYGVNS. The germline V and J ends were trimmed by 2 bases and 6 bases, with 10 bases remaining between them. CDR3 length: 13 residues. CDR3 loop: CASSEPGMDGYTF. Written as DNA, the CDR3 is TGTGCCAGCAGTGAACCAGGGATGGATGGCTACACCTTC.

The chain's CDR3 is CASSYQAGPETQYF. As DNA, the CDR3 is TGTGCCAGCAGTTACCAGGCGGGCCCAGAGACCCAGTACTTC. The chain joins TRBV6-6 to TRBJ2-5; possible D gene TRBD2, 5 bases. CDR1 and CDR2 (germline): MNHNY, SVGAGI (reference sequence). The CDR3 is made up of 14 amino acids. V lost 2 bases, J lost 4 bases, and 11 bases lay in between.

The V gene is TRBV3-1, the J gene TRBJ2-7, with TRBD2 as a possible D gene (5 bases). CDR3 length: 14 amino acids. V was clipped by 4 bases and J by 0 bases, with 10 bases between them. Germline V gives CDR1 LGHDT, CDR2 YNNKEL (reference sequence). The CDR3 region is CASSPYSDSYEQYF. In DNA, the CDR3 is TGTGCCAGCAGCCCATATAGCGACTCCTACGAGCAGTACTTC.

CDR3 sequence reads: CASSVGTGALSGEQFF. The CDR3 DNA reads TGTGCCAGCAGCGTAGGGACAGGGGCGCTATCTGGTGAGCAGTTCTTC. The chain couples TRBV9 to TRBJ2-1; 9 nucleotides align to TRBD1. The CDR3 totals 16 residues. The trim removed 0 bases at V and 9 bases at J, leaving 10 bases unmatched. The germline V gene has CDR1 SGDLS and CDR2 YYNGEE.

J is TRBJ2-1 and V is TRBV20-1, with 9 bases lining up with TRBD2. Trimming at V came to 1 base and at J to 10 bases, leaving 8 bases not matched to a gene. The CDR3 contains 14 residues. In germline, CDR1 is DFQATT, CDR2 SNEGSKA (reference sequence). The CDR3 region has the DNA TGCAGTGCTAGAGCTAGCGGGACGGTTTTGGAGCAGTTCTTC. It is translated as CSARASGTVLEQFF.

The table lists this clonotype with many counts. The chain links TRBV4-1 to TRBJ2-5; the match to TRBD2 covers 10 bases. V lost 5 bases, J lost 5 bases, and 17 bases stayed unmatched. The germline V gene has CDR1 MGHRA and CDR2 YSYEKL. The CDR3 is made up of 18 amino acids. The CDR3 bases are TGCGCCAGCAGCTTTCCCCCGGGACTAGCGTTCGTATCGGAGACCCAGTACTTC. This sequence encodes CASSFPPGLAFVSETQYF.

This chain links TRBV20-1 with TRBJ1-6, with 12 nucleotides matching TRBD1. Trimming cost V 1 base and J 6 bases; bases outside gene matches: 4. The CDR3 contains 16 residues. Germline V gene lookup returns CDR1 DFQATT and CDR2 SNEGSKA (reference sequence). The CDR3 coding sequence is TGCAGTGCTAGAGGGGGACAGGGGGCCATTAATTCACCCCTCCACTTT. Residues: CSARGGQGAINSPLHF.

V is TRBV7-8 and J is TRBJ1-2; 9 bases map to TRBD1. The length of the CDR3 is 14 residues. The V gene end was trimmed by 5 bases and the J gene end by 3 bases; junction bases not matched to a gene: 4. Germline lookup yields CDR1 SGHVS and CDR2 FQNEAQ. The CDR3 loop reads CASSPRQGDYGYTF. Written as DNA, the CDR3 is TGTGCCAGCAGCCCGCGACAGGGGGACTATGGCTACACCTTC. The full variable domain, rest sourced from reference TRBV7-8 and TRBJ1-2, is GAGVSQSPRYKVAKRGQDVALRCDPISGHVSLFWYQQALGQGPEFLTYFQNEAQLDKSGLPSDRFFAERPEGSVSTLKIQRTQQEDSAVYLCASSPRQGDYGYTFGSGTRLTVV.

This clonotype was observed at least ten times. The chain has TRBV7-9 and TRBJ2-7, with unresolved D. Looked up from germline, CDR1 is SEHNR and CDR2 is FQNEAQ (reference sequence). The V and J ends lost 5 bases and 3 bases respectively, with 8 bases between them. The CDR3 sequence is 12 residues long. CDR3 protein: CASSRGDYEQYF. CDR3 sequence (DNA): TGTGCCAGCAGCCGTGGGGACTACGAGCAGTACTTC.

This clonotype was seen a few times. The J gene is TRBJ1-4, the V gene TRBV7-9, with a weak D call TRBD1 (5 bases). The ends were cut back, 5 bases at V and 6 bases at J, with 10 bases in the middle. Germline V lookup: CDR1 SEHNR, CDR2 FQNEAQ (reference sequence). There are 13 residues in the CDR3. In DNA form, the CDR3 reads TGTGCCAGCAGCGTAACAGGCGATGAAAAACTGTTTTTT. Translating gives CASSVTGDEKLFF.